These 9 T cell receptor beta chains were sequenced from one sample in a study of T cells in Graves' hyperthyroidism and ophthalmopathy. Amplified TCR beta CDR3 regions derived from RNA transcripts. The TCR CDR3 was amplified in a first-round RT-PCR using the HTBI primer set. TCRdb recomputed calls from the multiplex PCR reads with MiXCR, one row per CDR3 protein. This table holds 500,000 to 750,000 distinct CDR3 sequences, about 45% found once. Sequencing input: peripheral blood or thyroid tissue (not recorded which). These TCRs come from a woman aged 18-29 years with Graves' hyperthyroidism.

The DNA of the CDR3 is TGTGCCAGCAGCTTACCCTCTGGGCAGGGGAGCCAAGAGACCCAGTACTTC. Its translation is CASSLPSGQGSQETQYF. The V gene is TRBV13, the J gene TRBJ2-5, with D tentatively TRBD1 (6 bases). Trimming took off 2 bases at V and 1 base at J, with 17 bases between the two ends. This CDR3 has 17 residues. The germline V gene has CDR1 PRHDT and CDR2 FYEKMQ (reference sequence).

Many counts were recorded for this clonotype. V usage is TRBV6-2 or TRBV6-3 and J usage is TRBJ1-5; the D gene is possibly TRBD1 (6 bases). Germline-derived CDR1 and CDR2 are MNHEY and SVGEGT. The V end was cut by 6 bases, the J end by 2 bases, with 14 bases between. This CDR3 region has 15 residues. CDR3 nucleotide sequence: TGTGCCAGCAGCCAAGGACAGTGGGGCAATCAGCCCCAGCATTTT. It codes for CASSQGQWGNQPQHF.

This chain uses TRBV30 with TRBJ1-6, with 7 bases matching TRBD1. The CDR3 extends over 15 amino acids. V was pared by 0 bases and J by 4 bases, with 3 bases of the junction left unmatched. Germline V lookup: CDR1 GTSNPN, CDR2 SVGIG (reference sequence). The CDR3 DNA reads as TGTGCCTGGAGTGTACGGGACAGATATAATTCACCCCTCCACTTT. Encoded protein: CAWSVRDRYNSPLHF.

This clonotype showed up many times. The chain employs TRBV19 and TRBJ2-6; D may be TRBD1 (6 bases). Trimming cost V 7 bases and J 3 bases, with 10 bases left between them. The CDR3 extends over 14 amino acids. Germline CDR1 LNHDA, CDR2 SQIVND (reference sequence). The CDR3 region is CASNNRVGANVLTF. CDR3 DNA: TGTGCCAGTAATAACAGGGTTGGGGCCAACGTCCTGACTTTC.

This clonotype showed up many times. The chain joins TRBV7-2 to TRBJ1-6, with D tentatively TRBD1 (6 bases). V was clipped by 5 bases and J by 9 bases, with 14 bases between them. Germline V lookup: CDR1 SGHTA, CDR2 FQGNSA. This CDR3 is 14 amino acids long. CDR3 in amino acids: CASSHPGASSPLHF. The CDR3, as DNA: TGTGCCAGCAGCCACCCGGGGGCAAGTTCACCCCTCCACTTT.

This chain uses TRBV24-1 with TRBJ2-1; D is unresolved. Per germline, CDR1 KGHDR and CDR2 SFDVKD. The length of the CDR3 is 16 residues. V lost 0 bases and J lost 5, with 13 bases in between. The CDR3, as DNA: TGTGCCACCAGTGATTTGGGGCTAGGGAAGGACAATGAGCAGTTCTTC. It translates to CATSDLGLGKDNEQFF.

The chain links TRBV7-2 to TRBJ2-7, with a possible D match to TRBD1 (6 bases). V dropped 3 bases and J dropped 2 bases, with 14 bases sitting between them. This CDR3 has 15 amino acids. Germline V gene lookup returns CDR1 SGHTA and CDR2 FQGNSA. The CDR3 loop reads CASSFAGTLTYEQYF. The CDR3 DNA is TGTGCCAGCAGCTTCGCCGGGACATTGACCTACGAGCAGTACTTC.

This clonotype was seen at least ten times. The CDR3 is CATRPEGGNTEAFF. CDR3 sequence (DNA): TGTGCCACCAGGCCAGAAGGGGGTAACACTGAAGCTTTCTTT. V usage is TRBV24-1 and J usage is TRBJ1-1; D is perhaps TRBD1 (6 bases). V was shortened by 7 bases and J by 2 bases, with 13 bases between the two germline ends. CDR1 is KGHDR and CDR2 is SFDVKD in the germline V gene. The CDR3 sequence is 14 residues long.

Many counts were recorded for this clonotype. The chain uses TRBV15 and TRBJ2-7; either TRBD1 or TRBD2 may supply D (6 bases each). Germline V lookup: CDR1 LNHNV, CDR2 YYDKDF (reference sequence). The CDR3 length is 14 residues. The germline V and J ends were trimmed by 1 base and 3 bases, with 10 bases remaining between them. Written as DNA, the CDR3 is TGTGCCACCAGCAGAGTTAGGGGGGACTACGAGCAGTACTTC. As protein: CATSRVRGDYEQYF.